This is a list of T cell receptor beta chains from one sample in a study of blood T cell repertoires in COVID-19. TCRdb's table, derived via immunoSEQ multiplex PCR, lists solely in-frame clones and lacks some. Counted here are some 530,000 clones, over 75% occurring once; the ten biggest clones make up roughly 3.2%. What was sequenced was peripheral blood. These receptors were collected from a human donor in a cohort sampled during active COVID-19. The conserved cysteine and the conserved F or W are not part of the CDR3 here.

J: TRBJ2-1
V: TRBV6-1
CDR3: ASSDTDYNEQF

J: TRBJ1-6
V: TRBV21-1
CDR3: ASSKGGDRGLENSPLH

J: TRBJ2-7
V: TRBV21-1
CDR3: ASSKSEPSFGYEQY

J: TRBJ2-3
V: TRBV6-5
CDR3: ACRLEREGTDTQY

J: TRBJ1-5
V: TRBV28
CDR3: ASSLGGQPDSNQPQH

J: TRBJ1-2
V: TRBV7-9
CDR3: ASSLSQGSYGYT

J: TRBJ2-5
V: TRBV12-3/TRBV12-4
CDR3: ASSLVAGETQY

J: TRBJ2-3
V: TRBV11-2
CDR3: ASSRGVAGGGTDTQY

J: TRBJ2-7
V: TRBV2
CDR3: ASSLGGEYEQY

J: TRBJ2-7
V: TRBV9
CDR3: ASSVGSGRAFEQY